These 30 T cell receptor beta chains originate from one sample sequenced in a study of identical twins (dated by TCRdb to 2016 to 2017). The receptor library was made with 5' RACE. The sample was run on an Illumina HiSeq 2000. TCRdb applied fastp at Q25 and MiXCR to the public reads, then kept only in-frame beta chains. Under each unique CDR3 protein, matching rows form one entry showing the most common genes and DNA. This sample gives hundreds of thousands of distinct CDR3 sequences in total; roughly 6% of them show up just once. The ten most abundant clones make up about 1.8% of the sample. Sequences were obtained from naive T cells sorted from blood. What the cell subset or site label conveys for this sample: cells isolated with a human naive T-cell isolation kit. The source is a young man in good health.

The chain combines TRBV12-3 or TRBV12-4 with TRBJ1-2; possibly TRBD1 for D (5 bases). The CDR3 is 13 residues long. Deletions cut 6 bases from V and 4 bases from J, with 12 bases between. The CDR3 region has the DNA TGTGCCAGCAGCCCGAGAAGGGGCTATGGCTACACCTTC. It yields the protein CASSPRRGYGYTF.

This clonotype was seen at least ten times. This chain links TRBV5-1 with TRBJ2-4, with 7 bases lining up with TRBD2. The V gene end was trimmed by 1 base and the J gene end by 9 bases; junction bases not matched to a gene: 16. The CDR3 contains 17 residues. The germline gives CDR1 SGHRS, CDR2 YFSETQ. The CDR3 spells CASSLTGSGGGSTIQYF. The CDR3 coding sequence is TGCGCCAGCAGCTTGACCGGTTCGGGAGGTGGTTCAACCATTCAGTACTTC.

This clonotype was observed a few times. The V gene is TRBV3-1, the J gene TRBJ1-2; D unresolved. The ends were cut back, 4 bases at V and 4 bases at J, with 13 bases in the middle. CDR1 and CDR2 (germline): LGHDT, YNNKEL (reference sequence). The length of the CDR3 is 14 residues. In DNA form, the CDR3 reads TGTGCCAGCAGCCCCCCGGGGAAGATCTATGGCTACACCTTC. Amino acid sequence: CASSPPGKIYGYTF.

J is TRBJ2-1 and V is TRBV29-1; the D is unclear. Trimming took off 3 bases at V and 7 bases at J, with 4 bases between the two ends. This CDR3 spans 10 amino acids. CDR1 and CDR2 (germline): SQVTM, ANQGSEA. The CDR3 region is CSVDPNEQFF. The CDR3 coding sequence is TGCAGCGTTGACCCAAATGAGCAGTTCTTC.

The chain couples TRBV19 to TRBJ2-2; D remains ambiguous. V was shortened by 7 bases and J by 1 base, with 7 bases between the two germline ends. The CDR3 sequence is 13 residues long. Per germline, CDR1 LNHDA and CDR2 SQIVND (reference sequence). The CDR3 DNA follows: TGTGCCAGTACTCAGCAGAACACCGGGGAGCTGTTTTTT. Amino acid sequence: CASTQQNTGELFF.

This clonotype occurred a few times. This chain links TRBV5-1 with TRBJ2-1, with D unclear. The length of the CDR3 is 16 residues. Germline V gene lookup returns CDR1 SGHRS and CDR2 YFSETQ. Deletions cut 4 bases from V and 1 base from J, with 15 bases between. The CDR3 DNA follows: TGCGCCAGCAGCCTTGGGTTGCCAGCATCCTACAATGAGCAGTTCTTC. Translating gives CASSLGLPASYNEQFF.

In its sample, this clonotype was seen a few times. This sequence joins TRBV29-1 and TRBJ2-2; 7 bases fit TRBD2. The CDR3 totals 14 residues. The trim removed 5 bases at V and 2 bases at J, leaving 5 bases unmatched. Germline loops: CDR1 SQVTM, CDR2 ANQGSEA. Here the CDR3 DNA reads TGCAGCGTTCTAAGCGGGATCAACACCGGGGAGCTGTTTTTT. It is translated as CSVLSGINTGELFF.

This clonotype was observed many times. The genes are TRBV20-1 and TRBJ2-3; D uncertain. Trimming left V 3 bases short and J 7 bases short, with 5 bases between. This CDR3 region has 10 residues. Germline loops: CDR1 DFQATT, CDR2 SNEGSKA (reference sequence). As DNA, the CDR3 is TGCAGTGCTAGGGAGAATACGCAGTATTTT. This codes for CSARENTQYF.

This clonotype was seen many times. This chain links TRBV5-1 with TRBJ2-3; D could derive from TRBD1 or TRBD2 (5 bases each). Trimming cost V 4 bases and J 2 bases, with 11 bases left between them. The germline V gene encodes CDR1 SGHRS and CDR2 YFSETQ. This CDR3 region has 14 residues. The CDR3 DNA sequence: TGCGCCAGCAGCGATCCCGGGACCACAGATACGCAGTATTTT. Its translation is CASSDPGTTDTQYF.

This clonotype was seen only a few times. The rearrangement joins TRBV7-9 to TRBJ1-5; no clear D. V was trimmed by 1 base and J by 2 bases, leaving 12 bases between them. The CDR3 consists of 16 residues. Per the germline V gene, CDR1 is SEHNR and CDR2 is FQNEAQ (reference sequence). The CDR3, as DNA: TGTGCCAGCAGCTTAGGACACGTTTCGGGCAATCAGCCCCAGCATTTT. It yields the protein CASSLGHVSGNQPQHF.

This clonotype was seen only a few times. The J gene is TRBJ2-3, the V gene TRBV6-5; D call uncertain. Germline V gene data show CDR1 as MNHEY and CDR2 as SVGAGI. The CDR3 spans 14 residues. Deletions cut 4 bases from V and 5 bases from J, with 13 bases between. CDR3 sequence reads: CASSSPRLLDTQYF. CDR3 DNA: TGTGCCAGCAGTTCCCCGAGACTCTTAGATACGCAGTATTTT.

A few counts support this clonotype. This sequence joins TRBV11-2 and TRBJ2-3; D gene unclear. The germline V and J ends were trimmed by 5 bases and 1 base, with 7 bases remaining between them. CDR1 is SGHAT, CDR2 FQNNGV, per germline. This CDR3 spans 13 amino acids. Written as DNA, the CDR3 is TGTGCCAGCAGCGTGGACGGCACAGATACGCAGTATTTT. The encoded protein is CASSVDGTDTQYF.

Only a few counts were recorded for this clonotype. The genes are TRBV28 and TRBJ2-7; D possibly corresponds to TRBD1 (5 bases). The CDR3 length is 12 residues. Trimming took 6 bases from V and 6 from J, leaving 12 bases between them. Germline V gene lookup returns CDR1 MDHEN and CDR2 SYDVKM. The CDR3 protein is CASRDTSTEQYF. The CDR3 bases are TGTGCCAGCAGGGACACTTCCACCGAGCAGTACTTC.

V and J are TRBV6-5 and TRBJ2-2; no clear D gene. The germline V gene encodes CDR1 MNHEY and CDR2 SVGAGI. The CDR3 is 14 amino acids. Trimming took off 3 bases at V and 4 bases at J, with 9 bases between the two ends. The CDR3: CASSYPGTTGELFF. CDR3 nucleotide sequence: TGTGCCAGCAGTTATCCTGGCACCACCGGGGAGCTGTTTTTT.

This clonotype has only a few counts. V and J are TRBV12-3 or TRBV12-4 and TRBJ1-5, with 7 positions matching TRBD1. The CDR3 totals 18 residues. V lost 8 bases, J lost 0 bases, and 16 bases stayed unmatched. The CDR3 region has the DNA TGTGCCAGCCCCCTATCGGGACAGTTCACCTATAGCAATCAGCCCCAGCATTTT. It specifies CASPLSGQFTYSNQPQHF.

The V gene is TRBV5-1, the J gene TRBJ2-3; D might be TRBD1 or TRBD2, each matching 5 bases. This CDR3 contains 15 residues. Germline assignment: CDR1 SGHRS and CDR2 YFSETQ. Trimming pared 6 bases from V and 1 base from J, leaving 15 bases between. The CDR3 spells CASTPGPGGTDTQYF. CDR3 sequence (DNA): TGCGCCAGCACGCCGGGACCCGGAGGCACAGATACGCAGTATTTT.

V usage is TRBV11-2 and J usage is TRBJ2-7, with D unclear. There are 13 residues in the CDR3. Per the germline V gene, CDR1 is SGHAT and CDR2 is FQNNGV. V shed 8 bases and J shed 2 bases, with 13 bases lying between them. The CDR3 nucleotides are TGTGCCAGCTGGATAGGGCCTCCCTACGAGCAGTACTTC. The encoded protein is CASWIGPPYEQYF.

This clonotype occurred many times. The chain joins TRBV29-1 to TRBJ1-1, with 8 bases that match TRBD1. CDR1 and CDR2 from the germline V gene are SQVTM and ANQGSEA. V lost 6 bases to trimming and J lost 6 bases; unmatched junction nucleotides: 6. This CDR3 spans 12 amino acids. The chain's CDR3 is CSVLQGGPEAFF. The DNA of the CDR3 is TGCAGCGTCCTACAGGGGGGACCTGAAGCTTTCTTT. Drawing the rest from reference TRBV29-1 and TRBJ1-1, the complete variable domain is SAVISQKPSRDICQRGTSLTIQCQVDSQVTMMFWYRQQPGQSLTLIATANQGSEATYESGFVIDKFPISRPNLTFSTLTVSNMSPEDSSIYLCSVLQGGPEAFFGQGTRLTVV.

The chain uses TRBV18 and TRBJ2-5; the D gene is possibly TRBD2 (5 bases). The germline V and J ends were trimmed by 4 bases and 4 bases, with 22 bases remaining between them. The CDR3 is made up of 17 amino acids. The germline V gene encodes CDR1 KGHSH and CDR2 LQKENI. CDR3 nucleotide sequence: TGTGCCAGCTCACTCACGACGGGGTGGACGTCGGCAGAGACCCAGTACTTC. This sequence encodes CASSLTTGWTSAETQYF.

There are many counts of this clonotype. The chain links TRBV5-1 to TRBJ2-1; TRBD2 agrees at 8 bases. The CDR3 is 14 residues long. The ends lost 0 bases at V and 8 bases at J; junction bases unmatched: 4. Germline CDR1 SGHRS, CDR2 YFSETQ. The chain's CDR3 is CASSLGGAGDEQFF. CDR3 DNA sequence: TGCGCCAGCAGCTTGGGTGGAGCGGGAGATGAGCAGTTCTTC.

The V call is TRBV5-1, the J call TRBJ2-3; tentatively, D is TRBD1 or TRBD2 (7 bases each). The germline V and J ends were trimmed by 3 bases and 6 bases, with 14 bases remaining between them. Germline V lookup: CDR1 SGHRS, CDR2 YFSETQ. The CDR3 loop spans 14 amino acids. CDR3 coding DNA: TGCGCCAGCAGCTCGACCAGGGGGGGGGATACGCAGTATTTT. This encodes CASSSTRGGDTQYF.

This clonotype was detected many times. The V and J genes are TRBV12-3 or TRBV12-4 and TRBJ2-7, with D unclear. V lost 8 bases, J lost 4 bases, and 12 bases lay in between. The CDR3 runs 12 residues. CDR3 bases: TGTGCCAGCTCCAGGACCGATTACGAGCAGTACTTC. Its translation is CASSRTDYEQYF.

This clonotype was picked up many times. This rearrangement joins TRBV27 to TRBJ2-7; D is unresolved. V dropped 7 bases and J dropped 2 bases, with 15 bases sitting between them. The CDR3 extends over 14 amino acids. Germline-derived CDR1 and CDR2 are MNHEY and SMNVEV (reference sequence). This CDR3 is CASKTWAGTYEQYF. CDR3 nucleotides: TGTGCCAGCAAAACGTGGGCAGGAACCTACGAGCAGTACTTC.

This clonotype was found many times. The chain links TRBV15 to TRBJ2-1; D assignment may be TRBD1 or TRBD2 (5 bases each). CDR3 length: 17 amino acids. Germline lookup yields CDR1 LNHNV and CDR2 YYDKDF (reference sequence). V was cut by 0 bases and J by 0 bases, with 12 bases left in between. CDR3 coding DNA: TGTGCCACCAGCAGAGATCGAGGGGCGGCCTCCTACAATGAGCAGTTCTTC. Protein sequence: CATSRDRGAASYNEQFF.

The chain carries TRBV19 and TRBJ2-3, with 7 bases that match TRBD2. V dropped 7 bases and J dropped 4; count of bases not matched to a gene: 11. CDR3 size: 15 residues. Germline-derived CDR1 and CDR2 are LNHDA and SQIVND (reference sequence). CDR3 sequence: CASIGSAGAPDTQYF. In DNA form, the CDR3 reads TGTGCCAGTATTGGGTCGGCGGGAGCCCCAGATACGCAGTATTTT.

This clonotype showed up many times. The chain recombines TRBV20-1 with TRBJ2-7, with 10 bases identical to TRBD2. The CDR3 has 17 residues. Trimming took 5 bases from V and 0 from J; bases not matched to a gene: 13. CDR1 is DFQATT and CDR2 is SNEGSKA in the germline V gene (reference sequence). CDR3 amino acids: CSAYLTSGFLSSYEQYF. Written as DNA, the CDR3 is TGCAGTGCTTATTTGACTAGCGGGTTTCTTAGCTCCTACGAGCAGTACTTC.

J is TRBJ2-3 and V is TRBV27, with 11 bases identical to TRBD2. The CDR3 runs 15 residues. The germline V gene has CDR1 MNHEY and CDR2 SMNVEV (reference sequence). The J segment lost 4 bases and the V segment lost 7 bases, leaving 7 bases of the junction unmatched. The CDR3 DNA reads TGTGCCAGCAACCTAGCGGGAGGCTATGCAGATACGCAGTATTTT. Encoded protein: CASNLAGGYADTQYF.

This clonotype was observed a few times. This chain joins TRBV6-1 and TRBJ1-5; D might be TRBD1 (5 bases). CDR3 length: 15 amino acids. The germline V gene encodes CDR1 MNHNS and CDR2 SASEGT. The V end lost 6 bases, the J end lost 0 bases, and 12 bases lay between the germline ends. As DNA, the CDR3 is TGTGCCAGCAGAGCCTCAGGGAATAGCAATCAGCCCCAGCATTTT. Encoded protein: CASRASGNSNQPQHF.

The table lists this clonotype with a few counts. The chain's CDR3 is CASRPSLGIDTQYF. CDR3 nucleotide sequence: TGTGCCAGCAGACCATCACTGGGAATCGATACGCAGTATTTT. This chain uses TRBV7-9 with TRBJ2-3; D unclear. Germline V gene lookup returns CDR1 SEHNR and CDR2 FQNEAQ (reference sequence). With 6 bases removed from V and 6 bases from J, the gap between germline ends came to 16 bases. The CDR3 totals 14 residues.

This clonotype was seen a few times. V usage is TRBV20-1 and J usage is TRBJ1-1; TRBD1 matches 7 bases. Germline V gene data show CDR1 as DFQATT and CDR2 as SNEGSKA (reference sequence). This CDR3 has 14 residues. With V trimmed by 1 base and J by 4 bases, 6 bases remained unmatched. The CDR3 DNA reads as TGCAGTGCTAGAGCCTCCGCAGGGGGCACTGAAGCTTTCTTT. Translated, it gives CSARASAGGTEAFF.